The 18 T cell receptor beta chains below all came from one sample that was sequenced in a study of T cells after yellow fever vaccination. TCRdb re-called the 5' RACE reads with MiXCR, one entry per CDR3 protein. Altogether roughly 180,000 distinct CDR3 sequences are present, 6.2% being singletons, with the ten largest covering roughly 3%. The material was CD4+ T cells sorted from PBMCs, obtained on the day of the first yellow fever vaccination. Every receptor here comes from a man aged 18 to 30 who received the YFV17D yellow fever vaccine.

The CDR3 DNA follows: TGTGCCAGCAGGCCCGGGACGGTCAATCAGCCCCAGCATTTT. Translated: CASRPGTVNQPQHF. The chain recombines TRBV6-5 with TRBJ1-5; weak D call: TRBD1 (5 bases). Trimming shortened V by 6 bases and J by 3 bases, and 12 bases separated the two germline ends. CDR3 length: 14 amino acids. Germline V CDR1 and CDR2: MNHEY, SVGAGI.

This clonotype showed up many times. The chain links TRBV10-2 to TRBJ2-1; 9 positions match TRBD2. Germline trimming cut 2 bases from V and 4 bases from J; bases unmatched to any gene: 6. This CDR3 has 16 residues. CDR1 and CDR2 (germline): WSHSY, SAAADI. In nucleotides, the CDR3 is TGCGCCAGCAGTGAGCGGCGGGGGGGCGGGTACAATGAGCAGTTCTTC. This codes for CASSERRGGGYNEQFF.

In this sample, this clonotype turned up many times. The genes are TRBV7-2 and TRBJ2-3, with a tentative D call TRBD2 (6 bases). The CDR3 runs 15 residues. In germline, CDR1 is SGHTA, CDR2 FQGNSA. Trimming removed 2 bases at V and 3 bases at J, with 12 bases between. This CDR3 reads CASSLTFLATDTQYF. The CDR3 DNA is TGTGCCAGCAGCTTAACTTTTCTAGCGACAGATACGCAGTATTTT.

This clonotype showed up many times. This sequence joins TRBV4-1 and TRBJ2-1, with 12 nucleotides matching TRBD1. Per the germline V gene, CDR1 is MGHRA and CDR2 is YSYEKL. The trim removed 4 bases at V and 9 bases at J, leaving 7 bases unmatched. The CDR3 has 15 amino acids. For the CDR3, the DNA is TGCGCCAGCAGCCTCCGGGACAGGGGGCTAGGTGAGCAGTTCTTC. Translation: CASSLRDRGLGEQFF.

This clonotype was seen ten or more times. The rearrangement joins TRBV5-5 to TRBJ2-7; D is undetermined. This CDR3 has 14 residues. V shed 5 bases and J shed 3 bases, with 15 bases lying between them. Germline lookup yields CDR1 SGHKS and CDR2 YYEKEE (reference sequence). The CDR3 DNA follows: TGTGCCAGCAGTTTTGGTGCTCACGTCTACGAGCAGTACTTC. Residues: CASSFGAHVYEQYF.

This clonotype was seen at least ten times. The V and J genes are TRBV12-3 or TRBV12-4 and TRBJ1-1; 12 bases align to TRBD1. CDR3 length equals 15 residues. With 6 bases clipped from V and 4 bases from J, the junction kept 6 bases outside the gene matches. Written as DNA, the CDR3 is TGTGCCAGCAGGGGGACAGGGGGCTGGTCCACTGAAGCTTTCTTT. Translation gives CASRGTGGWSTEAFF.

This clonotype was picked up many times. This chain links TRBV24-1 with TRBJ2-3; TRBD2 agrees at 11 bases. Germline values: CDR1 KGHDR, CDR2 SFDVKD. This CDR3 contains 16 residues. Trimming removed 4 bases from V and 5 bases from J; junction bases left unmatched: 7. The CDR3 protein is CATSENSGGAEDTQYF. The CDR3 nucleotides are TGTGCCACCAGTGAAAATAGCGGGGGGGCCGAAGATACGCAGTATTTT.

This clonotype was seen at least ten times. This sequence joins TRBV7-3 and TRBJ1-1, with D perhaps matching TRBD1 (6 bases). The CDR3 spans 14 residues. Trimming left V 2 bases short and J 3 bases short, with 10 bases between. From germline, CDR1 is SGHTA and CDR2 FQGTGA. The CDR3 DNA reads TGTGCCAGCAGCTTACTAGGGGGAGACACTGAAGCTTTCTTT. Translating it yields CASSLLGGDTEAFF.

In its sample, this clonotype was seen a few times. V usage is TRBV19 and J usage is TRBJ2-3; D perhaps matches TRBD2 (5 bases). This CDR3 is 15 amino acids long. V was cut by 3 bases and J by 6 bases, with 16 bases left in between. Germline lookup yields CDR1 LNHDA and CDR2 SQIVND (reference sequence). CDR3: CASSIGLSPGDTQYF. Written as DNA, the CDR3 is TGTGCCAGTAGTATCGGCCTCTCACCGGGGGATACGCAGTATTTT.

This clonotype occurred many times. The genes are TRBV24-1 and TRBJ2-2; no definite D call. V was shortened by 4 bases and J by 7 bases, with 3 bases between the two germline ends. Germline CDR1 is KGHDR and CDR2 is SFDVKD. This CDR3 has 11 amino acids. This chain's CDR3 is CATSEGGELFF. CDR3 coding DNA: TGTGCCACCAGTGAAGGCGGGGAGCTGTTTTTT.

This clonotype was found many times. The chain is built from TRBV12-3 or TRBV12-4 and TRBJ1-2; 9 nucleotides agree with TRBD1. The CDR3 loop spans 16 amino acids. After removal of 6 bases from V and 5 bases from J, the junction contained 13 bases not matched to a gene. DNA for the CDR3: TGTGCCAGCAGCCTACAGGGGGCCATGACCGGATATGGCTACACCTTC. It codes for CASSLQGAMTGYGYTF.

This clonotype has more than one count but fewer than ten. V gene TRBV20-1 combines with J gene TRBJ2-3; 7 nucleotides align to TRBD1. Germline lookup yields CDR1 DFQATT and CDR2 SNEGSKA (reference sequence). The CDR3 length is 18 residues. With 0 bases clipped from V and 1 base from J, the junction kept 13 bases outside the gene matches. The CDR3 loop reads CSARERGQPGKRTDTQYF. The CDR3 DNA is TGCAGTGCTAGAGAGAGGGGACAGCCCGGGAAGCGCACAGATACGCAGTATTTT.

This clonotype has ten or more counts. The chain has TRBV20-1 and TRBJ1-4, with D perhaps TRBD1 (6 bases). Trimming shortened V by 4 bases and J by 6 bases, and 15 bases separated the two germline ends. The germline CDR1 and CDR2 sequences are DFQATT and SNEGSKA (reference sequence). The CDR3 contains 14 residues. In DNA form, the CDR3 reads TGCAGTGCTACTAACAGGGTTGAGGATGAAAAACTGTTTTTT. Protein sequence: CSATNRVEDEKLFF.

The sample holds many counts of this clonotype. The chain carries TRBV5-1 and TRBJ1-3, with D unresolved. CDR1 is SGHRS, CDR2 YFSETQ, per germline. This CDR3 is built from 13 residues. V shed 3 bases and J shed 4 bases, with 8 bases lying between them. The chain's CDR3 is CASSSSRGNTIYF. The CDR3 coding sequence is TGCGCCAGCAGCTCATCAAGGGGAAACACCATATATTTT.

This clonotype was detected many times. The J gene is TRBJ2-1, the V gene TRBV19; D may match TRBD1 or TRBD2 (5 bases each). Trimming shortened V by 0 bases and J by 9 bases, and 9 bases separated the two germline ends. This CDR3 comprises 13 residues. The germline V gene has CDR1 LNHDA and CDR2 SQIVND (reference sequence). The CDR3 DNA sequence: TGTGCCAGTAGTATAGATCGGGGCGGTGAGCAGTTCTTC. This codes for CASSIDRGGEQFF.

J is TRBJ2-1 and V is TRBV11-3; no reliable D call. V lost 4 bases to trimming and J lost 5 bases, with 3 bases between them. The CDR3 runs to 11 residues. CDR1 SGHNT and CDR2 YENEEA come from the germline V gene. CDR3 sequence (DNA): TGTGCCAGCAGCTGGAACAATGAGCAGTTCTTC. It codes for CASSWNNEQFF.

This clonotype has a handful of counts. The chain employs TRBV10-3 and TRBJ2-7, with TRBD2 matching over 10 bases. This CDR3 has 17 amino acids. Germline V gene sequence: CDR1 ENHRY, CDR2 SYGVKD. The ends lost 0 bases at V and 0 bases at J; junction bases unmatched: 5. The CDR3 loop is CAISESLAGDHSYEQYF. DNA for the CDR3: TGTGCCATCAGTGAGTCGCTAGCGGGGGACCACTCCTACGAGCAGTACTTC.

This clonotype was detected a few times. This rearrangement joins TRBV11-2 to TRBJ2-3; no definite D call. CDR3 length: 15 amino acids. Germline-derived CDR1 and CDR2 are SGHAT and FQNNGV. Deletions cut 2 bases from V and 7 bases from J, with 16 bases between. CDR3 region: CASSLSPGRSNTQYF. For the CDR3, the DNA is TGTGCCAGCAGCTTAAGTCCCGGCAGGTCGAATACGCAGTATTTT. The full variable domain, rest sourced from reference TRBV11-2 and TRBJ2-3, is EAGVAQSPRYKIIEKRQSVAFWCNPISGHATLYWYQQILGQGPKLLIQFQNNGVVDDSQLPKDRFSAERLKGVDSTLKIQPAKLEDSAVYLCASSLSPGRSNTQYFGPGTRLTVL.